Detailed here is one T cell receptor (beta chain). This sample was included in a study of blood T cell repertoires in COVID-19. Across the whole study: Sites across the United States, Italy and Spain contributed samples from acute and convalescent COVID-19.

Germline trimming cut 6 bases from V and 2 bases from J; bases unmatched to any gene: 25. The CDR3 extends over 21 amino acids. Measured with immunoSEQ multiplex PCR; TCRdb has only the in-frame clones, and not every one. The sample carries under 45,000 clones, just under 85% recorded once. Sequenced input: peripheral blood. The clonotype comes from a human donor in a cohort sampled during active COVID-19. The V call is TRBV23-1, the J call TRBJ2-3; 8 bases agree with TRBD1. TRBV23-1 is given ORF status, its function remaining uncertain. CDR3 in amino acids: CASSDPREGEGRQGPTDTQYF. In DNA, the CDR3 is TGCGCCAGCAGCGACCCCAGGGAAGGTGAGGGGCGACAGGGGCCCACAGATACGCAGTATTTT.